The 14 T cell receptor beta chains listed next were all sequenced from one sample in a study of blood T cell repertoires in COVID-19. The data were produced by immunoSEQ multiplex PCR, yet TCRdb's version contains in-frame clones alone and is incomplete. The table lists fewer than 150,000 clones, 85% to 90% of them singletons. Sequencing was performed on peripheral blood. These receptor sequences come from a man aged 65 to 79 who had recovered from COVID-19.

The chain links TRBV3-1 (or the pseudogene TRBV3-2) to TRBJ2-7; weak D call: TRBD1 (6 bases). The germline V gene has CDR1 LGHDT and CDR2 YNNKEL (reference sequence). This CDR3 is 15 amino acids long. V shed 5 bases and J shed 2 bases, with 16 bases lying between them. The CDR3: CASSSGPGETYEQYF. CDR3 nucleotides: TGTGCCAGCAGCTCCGGCCCAGGGGAAACCTACGAGCAGTACTTC.

The CDR3 DNA reads TGTGCCAGCAGTTACCGGGGGGTTGGTACGCAGTATTTT. Protein sequence: CASSYRGVGTQYF. The chain has TRBV6-5 and TRBJ2-3; 7 nucleotides line up with TRBD2. V lost 2 bases to trimming and J lost 8 bases; unmatched junction nucleotides: 4. The CDR3 totals 13 residues. The germline V gene has CDR1 MNHEY and CDR2 SVGAGI.

The V gene is TRBV9, the J gene TRBJ1-1; maybe TRBD1 (5 bases). This CDR3 is 16 amino acids long. CDR1 and CDR2 (germline): SGDLS, YYNGEE. The V end was cut by 0 bases, the J end by 2 bases, with 14 bases between. The CDR3 nucleotides are TGTGCCAGCAGCGTAGGAAGGAGGGGTCAAAACACTGAAGCTTTCTTT. Translation gives CASSVGRRGQNTEAFF.

This clone was seen a handful of times. This chain uses TRBV18 with TRBJ1-2; perhaps TRBD1 as D (6 bases). There are 11 residues in the CDR3. V was shortened by 4 bases and J by 9 bases, with 9 bases between the two germline ends. Germline-derived CDR1 and CDR2 are KGHSH and LQKENI. CDR3: CASSQQGSYTF. As DNA, the CDR3 is TGTGCCAGCTCACAACAGGGCAGCTACACCTTC.

The gene calls are TRBV12-3 or TRBV12-4 and TRBJ1-2; tentatively, D is TRBD1 (6 bases). V lost 6 bases and J 7 bases, leaving 12 bases between the germline ends. The CDR3 length is 12 residues. CDR3 amino acids: CASSNRASGYTF. CDR3 sequence (DNA): TGTGCCAGCAGCAACAGGGCGAGTGGCTACACCTTC.

The chain is built from TRBV2 and TRBJ1-1, with a possible D match to TRBD1 (5 bases). CDR1 is SNHLY and CDR2 is FYNNEI in the germline V gene. The CDR3 is 15 amino acids. V was pared by 2 bases and J by 1 base, with 11 bases between. The CDR3 loop is CASSELGQGNTEAFF. In DNA, the CDR3 is TGTGCCAGCAGTGAACTTGGTCAGGGGAACACTGAAGCTTTCTTT.

The chain links TRBV29-1 to TRBJ2-3, with D perhaps matching TRBD1 (6 bases). The CDR3 is made up of 14 amino acids. V was shortened by 3 bases and J by 4 bases, with 14 bases between the two germline ends. Germline loops: CDR1 SQVTM, CDR2 ANQGSEA. Here the CDR3 DNA reads TGCAGCGTTGACACAACGAACAGGGCAGATACGCAGTATTTT. It yields the protein CSVDTTNRADTQYF.

The gene calls are TRBV11-1 and TRBJ2-1, with D unclear. CDR3 length: 14 amino acids. From germline, CDR1 is SGHAT and CDR2 FQDESV (reference sequence). The V end was cut by 6 bases, the J end by 5 bases, with 14 bases between. As DNA, the CDR3 is TGTGCCAGCAGTTCTACGCCACAGAACAATGAGCAGTTCTTC. Amino acids: CASSSTPQNNEQFF. The entire variable domain, with the rest obtained from reference TRBV11-1 and TRBJ2-1, is as follows: EAEVAQSPRYKITEKSQAVAFWCDPISGHATLYWYRQILGQGPELLVQFQDESVVDDSQLPKDRFSAERLKGVDSTLKIQPAELGDSAMYLCASSSTPQNNEQFFGPGTRLTVL.

The rearrangement joins TRBV28 to TRBJ2-5; no reliable D call. Trimming took off 5 bases at V and 3 bases at J, with 22 bases between the two ends. The CDR3 sequence is 17 residues long. CDR1 and CDR2 (germline): MDHEN, SYDVKM. The CDR3 loop is CASSGYLRANNKETQYF. The CDR3 nucleotides are TGTGCCAGCAGTGGATATCTTCGAGCGAACAATAAAGAGACCCAGTACTTC.

CDR3 region: CAISERLAEYNEQFF. CDR3 DNA sequence: TGTGCCATCAGTGAACGACTAGCGGAGTACAATGAGCAGTTCTTC. V usage is TRBV10-3 and J usage is TRBJ2-1; 9 bases map to TRBD2. V shed 3 bases, J shed 4 bases, and the junction held 4 bases outside the gene matches. CDR3 length: 15 amino acids. Germline lookup yields CDR1 ENHRY and CDR2 SYGVKD.

The chain couples TRBV9 to TRBJ2-7; TRBD1 matches 10 bases. CDR1 and CDR2 from the germline V gene are SGDLS and YYNGEE. There are 15 residues in the CDR3. V shed 3 bases and J 5 bases; nucleotides not matched to a gene: 8. The CDR3 region is CASSGEGQGINEQYF. The CDR3 nucleotides read TGTGCCAGCAGCGGCGAGGGACAGGGGATCAACGAGCAGTACTTC. The full variable domain, rest sourced from reference TRBV9 and TRBJ2-7, is DSGVTQTPKHLITATGQRVTLRCSPRSGDLSVYWYQQSLDQGLQFLIQYYNGEERAKGNILERFSAQQFPDLHSELNLSSLELGDSALYFCASSGEGQGINEQYFGPGTRLTVT.

The chain couples TRBV4-1 to TRBJ2-7; 7 nucleotides agree with TRBD1. This CDR3 is built from 13 residues. The junction had 3 bases not matched to a gene; V was cut back by 4 bases and J by 3 bases. Germline CDR1 is MGHRA and CDR2 is YSYEKL. The CDR3 DNA reads TGCGCCAGCAGCCGTGACAGGGTCTACGAGCAGTACTTC. This translates into CASSRDRVYEQYF.

The chain links TRBV6-5 to TRBJ1-2, with D possibly TRBD1 on 5 matching bases. Per germline, CDR1 MNHEY and CDR2 SVGAGI. V was trimmed by 6 bases and J by 8 bases, leaving 22 bases between them. The CDR3 is 15 amino acids. CDR3 sequence reads: CASRKHFEQVRGYTF. The CDR3, as DNA: TGTGCCAGCAGGAAACACTTTGAACAGGTGCGGGGCTACACCTTC.

V usage is TRBV24-1 and J usage is TRBJ2-3; 10 nucleotides line up with TRBD2. This CDR3 spans 14 amino acids. Germline loops: CDR1 KGHDR, CDR2 SFDVKD. Trimming cost V 9 bases and J 4 bases; bases outside gene matches: 6. The CDR3 region is CATEASGSPDTQYF. The CDR3 DNA follows: TGTGCCACCGAGGCTAGCGGGAGCCCAGATACGCAGTATTTT.